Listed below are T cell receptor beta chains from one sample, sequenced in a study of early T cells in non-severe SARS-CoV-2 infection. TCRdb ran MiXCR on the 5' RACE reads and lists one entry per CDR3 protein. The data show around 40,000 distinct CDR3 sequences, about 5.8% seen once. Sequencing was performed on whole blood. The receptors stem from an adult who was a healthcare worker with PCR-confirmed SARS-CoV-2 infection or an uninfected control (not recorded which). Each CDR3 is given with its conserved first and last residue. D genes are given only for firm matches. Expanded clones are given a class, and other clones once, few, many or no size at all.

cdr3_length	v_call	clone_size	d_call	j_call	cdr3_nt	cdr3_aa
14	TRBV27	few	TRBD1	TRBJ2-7	TGTGCCAGCAGTCCCGGGACAGACCACTACGAGCAGTACTTC	CASSPGTDHYEQYF
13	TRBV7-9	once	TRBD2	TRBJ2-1	TGTACCAGCAGGGGACTAGCGGACAATGAGCAGTTCTTC	CTSRGLADNEQFF
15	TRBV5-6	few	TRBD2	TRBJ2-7	TGTGCCAGCAGCCCCTTAGCGGGAAGCTACTACGAGCAGTACTTC	CASSPLAGSYYEQYF
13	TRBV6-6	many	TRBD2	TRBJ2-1	TGTGCCAGCAGTGGGACTAGCTACAATGAGCAGTTCTTC	CASSGTSYNEQFF
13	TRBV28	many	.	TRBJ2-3	TGTGCCAGCAGTTCCGGGGCCACAGATACGCAGTATTTT	CASSSGATDTQYF
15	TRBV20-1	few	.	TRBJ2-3	TGCAGTGCTAGTTTTATCCTTAGACTCACAGATACGCAGTATTTT	CSASFILRLTDTQYF
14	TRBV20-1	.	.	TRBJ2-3	TGCAGTGCTAGACCGGGGCTAGCGCCAAATACGCAGTATTTT	CSARPGLAPNTQYF
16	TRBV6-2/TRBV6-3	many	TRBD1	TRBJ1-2	TGTGCCAGCAGTTACTCGAAACCGGACAGGGGATATGGCTACACCTTC	CASSYSKPDRGYGYTF
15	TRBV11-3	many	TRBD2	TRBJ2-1	TGTGCCAGCAGCGCCGGACTAGCGGGAGGTAATGAGCAGTTCTTC	CASSAGLAGGNEQFF
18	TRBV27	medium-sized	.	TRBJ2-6	TGTGCCAGCAGATTATGGGCCAGACCGTACTCTGGGGCCAACGTCCTGACTTTC	CASRLWARPYSGANVLTF
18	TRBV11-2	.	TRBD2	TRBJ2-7	TGTGCCAGCAGCCCCCTTAGGCGACTAGCGGGGGTGGCCTACGAGCAGTACTTC	CASSPLRRLAGVAYEQYF
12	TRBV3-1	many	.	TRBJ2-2	TGTGCCAGCAGGCAAGGGATCGGGGAGCTGTTTTTT	CASRQGIGELFF
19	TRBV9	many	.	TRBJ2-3	TGTGCCAGCAGCGTAGGATCGGTGGGGACGGTGCGGGCCACAGATACGCAGTATTTT	CASSVGSVGTVRATDTQYF
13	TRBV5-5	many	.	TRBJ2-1	TGTGCCAGCAGCTTTGGGGCCTACAATGAGCAGTTCTTC	CASSFGAYNEQFF
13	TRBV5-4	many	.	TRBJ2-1	TGTGCCAGGGGGATTCAGGGTACCCATGAGCAGTTCTTC	CARGIQGTHEQFF
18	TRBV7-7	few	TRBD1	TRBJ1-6	TGTGCCAGCAGCCCGAAACCCCACAGGGGCTTTATTTATTCACCCCTCCACTTT	CASSPKPHRGFIYSPLHF
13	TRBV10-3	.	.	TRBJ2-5	TGTGCCATCAGCACGGGACGGCAAGAGACCCAGTACTTC	CAISTGRQETQYF
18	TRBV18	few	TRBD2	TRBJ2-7	TGTGCCAGCTCACCGGCGATGACTAGCGGGTGGACTTATGACGAGCAGTACTTC	CASSPAMTSGWTYDEQYF
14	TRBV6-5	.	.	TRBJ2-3	TGTGCCAGCAGTCCTAGATCGGGCACAGATACGCAGTATTTT	CASSPRSGTDTQYF
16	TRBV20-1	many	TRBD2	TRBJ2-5	TGCAGTGCTAGAGACTCCATCAGCGGGAGAAGGGAGACCCAGTACTTC	CSARDSISGRRETQYF
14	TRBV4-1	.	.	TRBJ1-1	TGCGCCAGCAGCCAAGACGGGGGATTGGGTGAAGCTTTCTTT	CASSQDGGLGEAFF
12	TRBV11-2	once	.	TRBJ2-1	TGTGCCAGCAGCTTAGGATACAATGAGCAGTTCTTC	CASSLGYNEQFF
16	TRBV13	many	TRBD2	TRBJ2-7	TGTGCCAGCAGCTTTGGCCTAGCGGGGGCGGACTACGAGCAGTACTTC	CASSFGLAGADYEQYF
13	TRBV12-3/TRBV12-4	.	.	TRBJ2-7	TGTGCCAGCACTCTAGGAGGGGTCGCCGAGCAGTACTTC	CASTLGGVAEQYF
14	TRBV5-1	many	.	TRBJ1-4	TGCGCCAGCAGCTTCAGGGATTTGGGTGAAAAACTGTTTTTT	CASSFRDLGEKLFF
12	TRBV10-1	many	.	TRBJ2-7	TGCGCCAGCAGTGAGTTGGGCCACGAGCAGTACTTC	CASSELGHEQYF
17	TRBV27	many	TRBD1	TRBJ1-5	TGTGCCAGCAGTTTATCGACCGGACAGGGAAGCAATCAGCCCCAGCATTTT	CASSLSTGQGSNQPQHF
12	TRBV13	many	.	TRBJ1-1	TGTGCCAGCGGGCGAAGTTATACTGAAGCTTTCTTT	CASGRSYTEAFF
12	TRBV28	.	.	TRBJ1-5	TGTGCCAGCTTAGCACTGGATCAGCCCCAGCATTTT	CASLALDQPQHF
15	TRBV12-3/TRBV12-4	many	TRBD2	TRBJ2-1	TGTGCCAGCAGTATGACTAGCGGGAGTCGCGGTGAGCAGTTCTTC	CASSMTSGSRGEQFF
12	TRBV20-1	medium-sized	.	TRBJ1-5	TGCAGTGCTAGAAGAGGAGATCAGCCCCAGCATTTT	CSARRGDQPQHF
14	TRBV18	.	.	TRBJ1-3	TGTGCCAGCTCACCGGGACGTTCTGGAAACACCATATATTTT	CASSPGRSGNTIYF
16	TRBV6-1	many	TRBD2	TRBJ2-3	TGTGCCAGCAGAGCCCGAACTAGCGGGACTACAGATACGCAGTATTTT	CASRARTSGTTDTQYF
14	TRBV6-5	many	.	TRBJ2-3	TGTGCCAGCAGTTCGGGACCGCAAGCCCATACGCAGTATTTT	CASSSGPQAHTQYF
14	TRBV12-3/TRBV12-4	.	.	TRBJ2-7	TGTGCCAGCACCTCTGGCCCGGGGGCGCCAGAGCAGTACTTC	CASTSGPGAPEQYF
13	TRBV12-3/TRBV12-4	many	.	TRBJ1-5	TGTGCCAGCAGAGATACAGGAGGCCAGCCCCAGCATTTT	CASRDTGGQPQHF
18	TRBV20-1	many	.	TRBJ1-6	TGCAGTGCTACTCGGGAACTGTTGGGGCCTTCCTATAATTCACCCCTCCACTTT	CSATRELLGPSYNSPLHF
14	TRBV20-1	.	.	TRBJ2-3	TGCAGTGCTAATCTCATCTCTAGCACAGATACGCAGTATTTT	CSANLISSTDTQYF
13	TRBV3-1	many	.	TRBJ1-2	TGTGCCAGCAGCCAAGTCATATCCAATGGCTACACCTTC	CASSQVISNGYTF
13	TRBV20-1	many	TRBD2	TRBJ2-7	TGCAGTGCCCCGACTAGCGGAGCCTACGAGCAGTACTTC	CSAPTSGAYEQYF
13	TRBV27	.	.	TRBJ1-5	TGTGCCAGCAGTTTAAAGTATTCACAGCCCCAGCATTTT	CASSLKYSQPQHF
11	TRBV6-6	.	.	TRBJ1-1	TGTGCCAGCCTAGTAGGGGATGAAGCTTTCTTT	CASLVGDEAFF